This T cell receptor (beta chain) was found in a study of read filtering for tumor transcriptome and immune sequencing. Study-wide context: Mean patient age was approximately 66 years, range about 47 to 85; 17 to 20 male, some 15 female.

The table lists this clonotype with many counts. Its antigen is unidentified. Whole-study findings and limits: RNA-seq captured clonotypes less deeply and reliably than IR-seq. Dropping single-read clonotypes raised IR-seq and RNA-seq shared-clonotype correlation.

This library used around 0.4 ug RNA and molecular barcoded adaptors spanning alpha/delta and beta/gamma chains. TCRdb re-called the reads through MiXCR, storing one row per CDR3 protein. The sample contains tens of thousands of distinct CDR3 sequences, roughly 13% of which appear only once. The sample taken for sequencing was a population of CD138-negative cells sorted from bone marrow. This TCR was recovered from a donor aged 40 or over with multiple myeloma.

CDR3 sequence reads: CASRDGVTQYF. As DNA, the CDR3 is TGTGCCAGCAGGGACGGGGTTACGCAGTATTTT. This rearrangement joins TRBV2 to TRBJ2-3; TRBD2 might be the D (5 bases). V was clipped by 6 bases and J by 8 bases, with 9 bases between them. Germline V gives CDR1 SNHLY, CDR2 FYNNEI. The CDR3 sequence is 11 residues long.